The sequence of this T cell receptor beta chain was determined in a study of memory CD4+ T cells and cytomegalovirus serostatus. Study background: This sample comes from healthy Belgian adults, roughly 9 CMV seropositive, 24 seronegative.

This clone was counted once. TCRdb's copy holds only in-frame clones and misses some; the assay was immunoSEQ multiplex PCR. The sample lists tens of thousands of clones; approximately 84% were seen once. Germline-derived CDR1 and CDR2 are SGHAT and FQNNGV. The J segment lost 8 bases and the V segment lost 5 bases, leaving 11 bases of the junction unmatched. This CDR3 region has 15 residues. The sort gate was single viable CD3+CD4+CD8-CD45RO+ cells for memory CD4+ T cells. This sequence joins TRBV11-2 and TRBJ1-3; 8 positions agree with TRBD1. Sequencing was performed on memory CD4+ T cells from blood. The clonotype was recovered from an adult in good health and CMV-seronegative. CDR3: CASSLPGQANYTIYF. CDR3 in DNA: TGTGCCAGCAGCCTTCCGGGACAGGCTAATTACACCATATATTTT.